Listed below are T cell receptor beta chains from one sample, sequenced in a study of tumor-infiltrating lymphocytes in primary liver carcinoma. TCRdb re-called the multiplex PCR reads through MiXCR, storing one row per CDR3 protein. Of approximately 53,000 distinct CDR3 sequences in the sample, around 77% were seen once. The sample comprised liver tumor tissue from sampling region 5. These receptors all stem from a man in his forties with primary liver carcinoma and hepatitis B virus infection. Both conserved end residues are part of each CDR3. D genes are given only for firm matches. The size entry is marked missing in some rows and otherwise reads once, few, many or a size class.

D | length | size | J | V | CDR3 | DNA
NA | 15 | NA | TRBJ2-1 | TRBV7-9 | CTSSDCLSENNEPFF | TGTACCAGCAGTGACTGTTTATCCGAAAACAATGAGCCGTTCTTC
NA | 16 | NA | TRBJ2-7 | TRBV11-2 | CASSHGTGWLAYEQYF | TGTGCCAGCAGCCACGGGACTGGCTGGTTAGCCTACGAGCAGTACTTC
TRBD1 | 14 | NA | TRBJ2-7 | TRBV29-1 | CSVQVIGGKGEQYF | TGCAGCGTACAGGTTATAGGGGGCAAGGGCGAGCAGTACTTC
TRBD1 | 14 | NA | TRBJ2-7 | TRBV5-4 | CAGSPERTGGERYF | TGTGCCGGCAGCCCTGAAAGGACAGGGGGAGAGCGGTACTTC
NA | 14 | NA | TRBJ2-1 | TRBV19 | CTSSNLLPYNEQFF | TGTACCAGTAGTAACCTCCTCCCTTACAATGAGCAGTTCTTC
NA | 14 | NA | TRBJ1-5 | TRBV6-6 | CASIEGNGNQPQHF | TGTGCCAGCATAGAGGGGAACGGCAATCAGCCCCAGCATTTT
NA | 16 | once | TRBJ2-7 | TRBV4-1 | CTSSRVGPRGDCEHYF | TGCACCAGCAGCCGAGTAGGCCCGAGGGGAGACTGCGAGCACTACTTC
NA | 13 | NA | TRBJ2-5 | TRBV15 | CATSRALGETQYF | TGTGCCACCAGCAGAGCCCTAGGAGAGACCCAGTACTTC
NA | 14 | NA | TRBJ1-4 | TRBV30 | CACTGGPYDEKLFF | TGTGCCTGTACCGGCGGGCCGTACGATGAAAAACTGTTTTTT
NA | 11 | many | TRBJ1-1 | TRBV28 | CASKGPTEAFF | TGTGCCTCAAAGGGACCCACTGAAGCTTTCTTT
NA | 14 | NA | TRBJ2-5 | TRBV7-3 | CASSPTGLQETLYF | TGTGCCAGCAGCCCCACAGGACTCCAAGAGACCCTGTACTTC
NA | 14 | NA | TRBJ2-6 | TRBV28 | CAVGGLTEANVLAF | TGTGCCGTCGGGGGACTTACTGAGGCCAACGTCCTGGCTTTC
TRBD1 | 14 | NA | TRBJ2-1 | TRBV5-1 | CASSFSGGHNEQFF | TGTGCCAGCAGCTTCTCAGGGGGTCATAATGAGCAGTTCTTC
NA | 14 | NA | TRBJ2-3 | TRBV12-3/TRBV12-4 | CASGPTGSGDTQCF | TGTGCCAGCGGGCCTACAGGTTCTGGGGATACGCAATGTTTC
NA | 15 | medium-sized | TRBJ1-1 | TRBV5-5 | CASSHEGERYTEAFF | TGTGCCAGCAGCCATGAGGGTGAGCGGTACACTGAAGCTTTCTTT
NA | 15 | NA | TRBJ2-1 | TRBV11-1 | CARKKMRIGGDEQFF | TGTGCCAGAAAAAAGATGAGGATAGGAGGGGATGAGCAGTTCTTC
NA | 13 | NA | TRBJ1-3 | TRBV12-3/TRBV12-4 | CANSSLSGDTIYF | TGTGCCAACAGTTCCCTGTCGGGAGACACCATATATTTT
NA | 15 | NA | TRBJ1-5 | TRBV12-3/TRBV12-4 | CASRRGTAINQPQHF | TGTGCCAGTAGGCGGGGCACCGCAATAAATCAGCCACAGCATTTT
NA | 17 | NA | TRBJ2-2 | TRBV6-2/TRBV6-3 | CACSYNEGKAKTGELFF | TGTGCCTGCAGCTACAATGAGGGAAAGGCGAAGACCGGGGAGCTGTTTTTT
NA | 14 | NA | TRBJ1-1 | TRBV14 | CASSKDQGPYPAFF | TGTGCAAGCAGCAAAGATCAGGGCCCTTACCCAGCTTTCTTT
NA | 14 | NA | TRBJ2-7 | TRBV11-2 | CASSLTDAACEQYF | TGTGCCAGCAGTTTAACGGACGCTGCCTGCGAGCAGTATTTC
NA | 14 | NA | TRBJ2-7 | TRBV28 | CAVLRAVVSYEQYF | TGTGCCGTCCTACGAGCGGTAGTGTCTTACGAGCAGTACTTC
NA | 14 | NA | TRBJ2-7 | TRBV2 | CVSSEERIPYEQYF | TGTGTCAGCAGTGAAGAGCGGATCCCCTACGAGCAGTACTTC
TRBD1 | 14 | NA | TRBJ1-1 | TRBV12-3/TRBV12-4 | CANTLGQENTEAFF | TGTGCCAACACCCTGGGACAGGAGAACACTGAAGCTTTCTTT
NA | 17 | NA | TRBJ2-7 | TRBV6-6 | CASSSTSNQGPRDEQCF | TGTGCCAGCAGTTCCACGTCGAACCAGGGGCCTAGGGACGAACAGTGCTTC
TRBD1 | 15 | NA | TRBJ2-5 | TRBV29-1 | CSVGVDRGRAETQYF | TGCAGCGTTGGAGTGGACAGGGGGCGAGCTGAGACCCAGTACTTC
TRBD1 | 15 | NA | TRBJ2-2 | TRBV7-8 | CANSAGTGGTGELFF | TGTGCCAACAGTGCGGGGACAGGGGGCACCGGGGAGCTATTTTTT
TRBD2 | 14 | NA | TRBJ2-1 | TRBV29-1 | CSGQGLAGVGEQFF | TGCAGCGGGCAAGGACTAGCGGGAGTAGGTGAGCAGTTCTTC
NA | 13 | NA | TRBJ2-7 | TRBV5-5 | CASNFGLSYEQYF | TGTGCCAGCAACTTCGGACTCTCCTACGAGCAATACTTC
NA | 15 | NA | TRBJ2-7 | TRBV5-4 | CASSTPRGGTHEQYF | TGCGCCAGCAGCACCCCGAGAGGCGGGACCCACGAGCAGTACTTC
TRBD2 | 13 | many | TRBJ2-2 | TRBV29-1 | CSVGLASTGELFF | TGCAGCGTTGGACTAGCGAGCACCGGGGAGCTGTTTTTT
TRBD1 | 14 | many | TRBJ2-1 | TRBV20-1 | CSARGQGDYNEQFF | TGCAGTGCCAGGGGGCAGGGAGATTACAATGAGCAGTTCTTC
TRBD2 | 16 | NA | TRBJ2-3 | TRBV11-1 | CVSSKGLAVSTDMQYF | TGTGTCAGCAGCAAGGGACTAGCGGTTAGCACAGATATGCAGTATTTT
NA | 16 | NA | TRBJ2-2 | TRBV6-5 | CASSYLTVSNTGELFF | TGTGCCAGCAGTTATCTGACAGTTTCTAATACCGGGGAGCTGTTTTTT
NA | 15 | medium-sized | TRBJ1-1 | TRBV29-1 | CSASPGWAMNTEAFF | TGCAGCGCTTCCCCGGGTTGGGCAATGAACACTGAAGCTTTCTTT
NA | 15 | NA | TRBJ2-4 | TRBV30 | CARSNRGVTKNIQYF | TGTGCCCGGAGTAACCGCGGGGTAACCAAAAACATTCAGTACTTC